The 15 T cell receptor beta chains below were found in one sample sequenced in a study of cytomegalovirus exposure and HLA in healthy donors. PCR involved 60 Vbeta and 13 Jbeta primers. Produced via immunoSEQ multiplex PCR; TCRdb's table is partial and in-frame only. This table has about 120,000 clones, 75% to 85% appearing once. The sample taken for sequencing was PBMCs. These TCRs come from a man aged 25-45 years in good health and CMV-seropositive.

The CDR3: CASSLGPGQDHYGYTF. DNA for the CDR3: TGTGCCAGCAGCTTAGGACCGGGACAGGACCACTATGGCTACACCTTC. This sequence joins TRBV7-3 and TRBJ1-2; the match to TRBD1 covers 8 bases. V was clipped by 2 bases and J by 3 bases; unmatched bases: 8. Looked up from germline, CDR1 is SGHTA and CDR2 is FQGTGA. CDR3 size: 16 residues.

This chain's CDR3 is CASSLEGLGTEAFF. For the CDR3, the DNA is TGCGCCAGCAGCTTGGAGGGGTTGGGCACTGAAGCTTTCTTT. The chain links TRBV5-1 to TRBJ1-1, with D possibly TRBD1 on 5 matching bases. This CDR3 is 14 amino acids long. Germline V lookup: CDR1 SGHRS, CDR2 YFSETQ. The ends were cut back, 0 bases at V and 4 bases at J, with 10 bases in the middle.

This clone was detected once. The CDR3 region is CASSPRTSGGPRFTDTQYF. The CDR3, as DNA: TGTGCCAGCAGCCCACGGACTAGCGGGGGCCCACGTTTCACAGATACGCAGTATTTT. The gene calls are TRBV4-2 and TRBJ2-3, with 13 nucleotides matching TRBD2. Germline assignment: CDR1 LGHNA and CDR2 YNFKEQ. There are 19 residues in the CDR3. J gave up 2 bases and V 4 bases, and 12 bases lay outside the gene matches.

This clone was observed a handful of times. The chain is built from TRBV6-5 and TRBJ1-5; D ambiguous. V shed 0 bases and J shed 7 bases, with 7 bases lying between them. This CDR3 is 13 amino acids long. CDR1 is MNHEY and CDR2 is SVGAGI in the germline V gene. CDR3 region: CASSYSKLQPQHF. The CDR3 DNA reads as TGTGCCAGCAGTTACTCGAAGCTACAGCCCCAGCATTTT.

The rearrangement uses TRBV6-1 and TRBJ2-7; 7 bases fit TRBD2. Looked up from germline, CDR1 is MNHNS and CDR2 is SASEGT. V lost 7 bases to trimming and J lost 0 bases; unmatched junction nucleotides: 9. There are 15 residues in the CDR3. The CDR3 spells CASKTLADPSYEQYF. DNA of the CDR3: TGTGCCAGCAAAACTCTAGCGGACCCCTCCTACGAGCAGTACTTC.

This chain joins TRBV6-1 and TRBJ2-6; no firm D call. The CDR3 length is 13 residues. Trimming took off 7 bases at V and 2 bases at J, with 6 bases between the two ends. From germline, CDR1 is MNHNS and CDR2 SASEGT. The CDR3 sequence is CASTVAGANVLTF. Written as DNA, the CDR3 is TGTGCCAGCACGGTGGCTGGGGCCAACGTCCTGACTTTC.

This clone occurred a few times. This rearrangement joins TRBV7-6 to TRBJ2-2, with D uncertain. This CDR3 spans 15 amino acids. Trimming took 2 bases from V and 1 from J, leaving 8 bases between them. Per the germline V gene, CDR1 is SGHVS and CDR2 is FNYEAQ. As DNA, the CDR3 is TGTGCCAGCAGCTTATATCAGGAGAACACCGGGGAGCTGTTTTTT. It yields the protein CASSLYQENTGELFF.

This clone was seen only once. The chain carries TRBV6-1 and TRBJ2-7, with 8 bases aligning to TRBD1. The CDR3 is 15 amino acids. The V segment lost 5 bases and the J segment 4 bases; nucleotides outside the gene matches: 10. The germline CDR1 and CDR2 sequences are MNHNS and SASEGT. The CDR3 nucleotides read TGTGCCAGCAGTATAGGACAGGGCGCCGCGTACGAGCAGTACTTC. Translation gives CASSIGQGAAYEQYF.

J is TRBJ1-5 and V is TRBV18, with D unresolved. Trimming removed 2 bases from V and 3 bases from J, with 14 bases in between. The CDR3 contains 16 residues. Germline CDR1 KGHSH, CDR2 LQKENI. CDR3 region: CASSPGSTRANQPQHF. DNA of the CDR3: TGTGCCAGCTCACCAGGATCGACTAGAGCCAATCAGCCCCAGCATTTT.

Points on this clone: Compared with germline, one end of the junction differs, possibly owing to a read error. The rearrangement joins TRBV6-5 to TRBJ1-2, with 7 bases lining up with TRBD1. The CDR3 is 13 amino acids. The V gene's germline CDR1 is MNHEY and CDR2 SVGAGI. The DNA for the CDR3 is TGTGCCAGCAGCTTCCGGGACAGTAATCCAGTCCGATTC. Protein product: CASSFRDSNPVRF.

The chain joins TRBV6-4 to TRBJ2-2; weak D call: TRBD1 (6 bases). This CDR3 comprises 18 residues. Germline V gene data show CDR1 as MRHNA and CDR2 as SNTAGT. V shed 4 bases and J shed 2 bases, with 20 bases lying between them. CDR3 protein: CASSAKPGAFTNTGELFF. For the CDR3, the DNA is TGTGCCAGCAGTGCGAAACCAGGGGCCTTCACCAACACCGGGGAGCTGTTTTTT.

The rearrangement links TRBV4-1 to TRBJ2-5; tentative D call: TRBD2 (7 bases). Trimming removed 4 bases from V and 4 bases from J, with 19 bases in between. CDR1 and CDR2 from the germline V gene are MGHRA and YSYEKL. CDR3 size: 16 residues. In nucleotides, the CDR3 is TGCGCCAGCAGCCCCGGCGGGCGGGGAGGGGGAGAGACCCAGTACTTC. This sequence encodes CASSPGGRGGGETQYF.

This clone appeared a single time. The chain is built from TRBV19 and TRBJ1-1; weak D call: TRBD1 (6 bases). Germline V CDR1 and CDR2: LNHDA, SQIVND (reference sequence). The CDR3 loop spans 14 amino acids. The ends were cut back, 5 bases at V and 7 bases at J, with 17 bases in the middle. CDR3 nucleotides: TGTGCCAGTAGTTTTCAGACAGGCTCGGTTGAAGCTTTCTTT. Protein product: CASSFQTGSVEAFF.

The sample holds a few counts of this clone. J is TRBJ2-5 and V is TRBV6-5; the D gene is possibly TRBD1 (6 bases). There are 15 residues in the CDR3. The germline V gene encodes CDR1 MNHEY and CDR2 SVGAGI. V lost 0 bases and J lost 7, with 15 bases in between. The CDR3 region is CASSYSVGAPGTQYF. The CDR3 bases are TGTGCCAGCAGTTACTCTGTGGGGGCGCCGGGGACCCAGTACTTC.

This sequence joins TRBV27 and TRBJ2-5; 10 nucleotides align to TRBD2. The CDR3 has 16 amino acids. Germline CDR1 MNHEY, CDR2 SMNVEV (reference sequence). The V segment lost 0 bases and the J segment 2 bases; nucleotides outside the gene matches: 3. CDR3 loop: CASSLSVLAGQETQYF. CDR3 bases: TGTGCCAGCAGTTTATCGGTACTAGCGGGGCAAGAGACCCAGTACTTC.